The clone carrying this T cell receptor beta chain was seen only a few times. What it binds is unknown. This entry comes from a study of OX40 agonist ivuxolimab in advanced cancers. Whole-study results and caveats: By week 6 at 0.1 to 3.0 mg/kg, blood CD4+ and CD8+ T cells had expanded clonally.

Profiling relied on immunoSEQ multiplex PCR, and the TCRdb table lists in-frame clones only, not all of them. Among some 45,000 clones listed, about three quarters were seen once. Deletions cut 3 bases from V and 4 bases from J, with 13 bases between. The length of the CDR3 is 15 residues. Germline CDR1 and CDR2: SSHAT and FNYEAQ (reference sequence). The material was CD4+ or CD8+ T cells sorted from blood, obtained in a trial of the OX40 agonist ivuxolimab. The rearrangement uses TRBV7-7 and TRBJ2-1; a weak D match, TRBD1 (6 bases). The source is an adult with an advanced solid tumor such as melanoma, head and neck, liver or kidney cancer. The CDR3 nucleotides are TGTGCCAGCAGCTTCGGCCAGGGGCCTTACAATGAGCAGTTCTTC. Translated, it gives CASSFGQGPYNEQFF. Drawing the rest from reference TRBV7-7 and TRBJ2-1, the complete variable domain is GAGVSQSPRYKVTKRGQDVTLRCDPISSHATLYWYQQALGQGPEFLTYFNYEAQPDKSGLPSDRFSAERPEGSISTLTIQRTEQRDSAMYRCASSFGQGPYNEQFFGPGTRLTVL.